This is a list of T cell receptor beta chains from one sample in a study of T cells in Graves' hyperthyroidism and ophthalmopathy. One entry per CDR3 protein results from TCRdb running MiXCR on the multiplex PCR reads. Of about 600,000 distinct CDR3 sequences in the sample, approximately 15% were seen once. Input material: blood. These receptors were taken from a woman aged 40 to 49 with Graves' ophthalmopathy. CDR3s include the opening cysteine and the closing phenylalanine or tryptophan. The size field is filled for only some rows; it gives once, few, many or a size class.

CDR3aa	j_gene	v_gene	abundance
CATSASGGPYEQYF	TRBJ2-7	TRBV24-1	-
CASSLVVGQEQYF	TRBJ2-7	TRBV12-3/TRBV12-4	many
CAWSATDRRNTEAFF	TRBJ1-1	TRBV30	many
CSARDMTALTEAFF	TRBJ1-1	TRBV20-1	many
CASSQDGLAGGPRPTDTQYF	TRBJ2-3	TRBV4-1	-
CASNSRGTDTQYF	TRBJ2-3	TRBV19	few
CASSTTGAGLTGELFF	TRBJ2-2	TRBV19	-
CASSIFSANSNQPQHF	TRBJ1-5	TRBV19	-
CASSQESLAGRPDTQYF	TRBJ2-3	TRBV3-1	many
CATKTQGDYNEQFF	TRBJ2-1	TRBV2	many
CASSSLAGGPYGTDTQYF	TRBJ2-3	TRBV6-1	-
CACPNKADEKLFF	TRBJ1-4	TRBV30	many
CASSTSKSTGGGYNEQFF	TRBJ2-1	TRBV2	many
CASSYPPVYNEQFF	TRBJ2-1	TRBV28	few
CASSSPGTDLGYTF	TRBJ1-2	TRBV7-9	-
CASSLGTGGAYEQYF	TRBJ2-7	TRBV7-2	few
CASSEVGTDYEQYF	TRBJ2-7	TRBV2	many
CASSLFWASGNTIYF	TRBJ1-3	TRBV7-9	-
CASSDQPGGGETQYF	TRBJ2-5	TRBV9	few
CSAPDRGQETQYF	TRBJ2-5	TRBV20-1	many
CASRRQGPYNEQFF	TRBJ2-1	TRBV6-1	many
CASSPDRILYEQYF	TRBJ2-7	TRBV11-2	many
CASSDWGVSEKLFF	TRBJ1-4	TRBV6-1	-
CASDIGNEQFF	TRBJ2-1	TRBV28	many
CASSQILGNEKLFF	TRBJ1-4	TRBV4-1	-
CASSPGGLVTEAFF	TRBJ1-1	TRBV5-1	-
CASRGTVARNYGYTF	TRBJ1-2	TRBV2	many
CASSLQGFLNTEAFF	TRBJ1-1	TRBV5-1	many
CASSNTDRLEGYTF	TRBJ1-2	TRBV5-4	few
CSVVWLAGETQYF	TRBJ2-5	TRBV29-1	many
CSASLGGESGEQYF	TRBJ2-7	TRBV20-1	-
CATSDSTELYGYTF	TRBJ1-2	TRBV24-1	-
CASSKDTLIGVYEQYF	TRBJ2-7	TRBV5-1	many
CASSEIRGGELFF	TRBJ2-2	TRBV2	many
CASRVFDVGQEQFF	TRBJ2-1	TRBV2	-
CAGSRRTDTQYF	TRBJ2-3	TRBV18	-
CAWRVYSTEAFF	TRBJ1-1	TRBV30	many
CASSPQGRAYEQYF	TRBJ2-7	TRBV4-1	-
CSVEDQGQVTEAFF	TRBJ1-1	TRBV29-1	few
CAWSAQGDSQPQHF	TRBJ1-5	TRBV30	many
CASEGRTKVFSEQYF	TRBJ2-7	TRBV5-8	once
CASSPRPGGGELFF	TRBJ2-2	TRBV3-1	many
CSAYRGPGRPEAFF	TRBJ1-1	TRBV20-1	many
CASSQVRRGHYGYTF	TRBJ1-2	TRBV14	-
CASSPLLRETQYF	TRBJ2-5	TRBV18	many
CASSQQGYNEQFF	TRBJ2-1	TRBV5-4	-
CASAGATQYF	TRBJ2-5	TRBV5-1	-
CASSLVAGYEQYF	TRBJ2-7	TRBV6-2/TRBV6-3	many
CASSSRPATSTDTQYF	TRBJ2-3	TRBV5-1	many
CASSLAGLAGGETQYF	TRBJ2-5	TRBV5-1	-
CASSLEQGNYGYTF	TRBJ1-2	TRBV28	many
CASSPQGFPNTEAFF	TRBJ1-1	TRBV9	few
CASVGVAGGNEQFF	TRBJ2-1	TRBV7-9	-
CASSESKGTGELSGANVLTF	TRBJ2-6	TRBV2	many
CASWWGQGGTDTQYF	TRBJ2-3	TRBV2	many